The 21 T cell receptor beta chains below were found in one sample sequenced in a study of regulatory T cells in long-lasting Graves disease. This sample's time point: newly diagnosed GD, antithyroid drugs for less than 3 months. From RNA extracted from PBMCs, the TCR library was made. Arm-PCR of CDR3 regions and iRepertoire HTBI primers were the basis on which TCR beta libraries were built. TCRdb re-derived calls from the multiplex PCR reads in MiXCR, one entry per CDR3 protein. The data show 540,000 or so distinct CDR3 sequences, approximately 15% seen once. The data also belong to a second study, concerning T cells in Graves' hyperthyroidism and ophthalmopathy.

Sequencing was performed on peripheral blood mononuclear cells (PBMCs), taken at new diagnosis, from a patient treated with antithyroid drugs. Receptor source: a man in his thirties or forties with Graves disease.

This clonotype appeared many times. The chain couples TRBV2 to TRBJ1-6; D may be TRBD1 (6 bases). Germline CDR1 reads SNHLY; CDR2 reads FYNNEI. V was clipped by 5 bases and J by 8 bases, with 13 bases between them. The CDR3 totals 14 residues. The CDR3 spells CASSPGTSHSPLHF. Here the CDR3 DNA reads TGTGCCAGCAGTCCCGGGACATCCCATTCACCCCTCCACTTT.

This clonotype was detected ten times or more. This chain connects TRBV28 to TRBJ2-4; maybe TRBD1 (5 bases). Germline V CDR1 and CDR2: MDHEN, SYDVKM. This CDR3 has 13 residues. Deletions cut 10 bases from V and 3 bases from J, with 13 bases between. The CDR3 DNA is TGTGCCACTCTAGGGGTCGGCAAAAACATTCAGTACTTC. It specifies CATLGVGKNIQYF.

This clonotype occurred a few times. This chain joins TRBV6-1 and TRBJ1-2; 7 nucleotides agree with TRBD1. CDR1 and CDR2 (germline): MNHNS, SASEGT. This CDR3 is 16 amino acids long. V lost 5 bases and J lost 6; bases outside the gene matches: 15. CDR3 sequence: CASSPNPGQRWDGYTF. CDR3 sequence (DNA): TGTGCCAGCAGTCCCAATCCGGGACAGAGATGGGATGGCTACACCTTC.

This clonotype appeared many times. The chain combines TRBV7-2 with TRBJ2-7; TRBD2 agrees at 9 bases. Trimming cost V 2 bases and J 5 bases; bases outside gene matches: 4. The CDR3 spans 14 residues. From germline, CDR1 is SGHTA and CDR2 FQGNSA. This CDR3 reads CASSLFLAGNEQYF. In DNA, the CDR3 is TGTGCCAGCAGCTTATTCCTAGCGGGAAACGAGCAGTACTTC.

This clonotype was observed a handful of times. This sequence joins TRBV20-1 and TRBJ2-3; D possibly corresponds to TRBD2 (7 bases). The CDR3 is 14 amino acids. The germline gives CDR1 DFQATT, CDR2 SNEGSKA (reference sequence). Trimming took off 2 bases at V and 1 base at J, with 10 bases between the two ends. CDR3 loop: CSARRGAGTDTQYF. CDR3 coding DNA: TGCAGTGCTAGACGGGGGGCAGGCACAGATACGCAGTATTTT.

The chain employs TRBV5-1 and TRBJ1-1, with D uncertain. Trimming cost V 2 bases and J 1 base, with 9 bases left between them. Germline V gene lookup returns CDR1 SGHRS and CDR2 YFSETQ. The CDR3 sequence is 14 residues long. The CDR3 DNA reads TGCGCCAGCAGCTTCCCCGGCCCGAACACTGAAGCTTTCTTT. Its protein is CASSFPGPNTEAFF.

Of note for this clonotype: A read error is possible here, since a much larger clone lies one base away. It is likely a read error, because the conserved phenylalanine at the end of the CDR3 is missing. The chain couples TRBV20-1 to TRBJ1-1, with D unclear. Trimming cost V 7 bases and J 5 bases, with 11 bases left between them. The CDR3 sequence is 11 residues long. Germline CDR1 and CDR2: DFQATT and SNEGSKA (reference sequence). CDR3: CSVRGRTEAFL. The CDR3 bases are TGCAGTGTCCGAGGGAGAACTGAAGCTTTCCTT.

The chain is built from TRBV29-1 and TRBJ1-5; D uncertain. CDR1 and CDR2 (germline): SQVTM, ANQGSEA. The CDR3 loop spans 13 amino acids. V was shortened by 4 bases and J by 4 bases, with 11 bases between the two germline ends. The CDR3 DNA reads TGCAGCGTTGGGATGCAGATAAATCAGCCCCAGCATTTT. It translates to CSVGMQINQPQHF.

This clonotype was recorded at least ten times. The chain combines TRBV12-3 or TRBV12-4 with TRBJ2-1; D gene ambiguous. Trimming removed 7 bases from V and 1 base from J, with 8 bases in between. The CDR3 extends over 13 amino acids. In DNA, the CDR3 is TGTGCCAGCAATCAGCAATCCTACAATGAGCAGTTCTTC. This sequence encodes CASNQQSYNEQFF.

This clonotype was counted many times. This chain links TRBV12-3 or TRBV12-4 with TRBJ1-1; 7 nucleotides line up with TRBD1. This CDR3 contains 16 residues. Trimming cost V 4 bases and J 1 base; bases outside gene matches: 9. CDR3 protein: CASSSGTAGRNTEAFF. DNA of the CDR3: TGTGCCAGCAGTTCCGGGACAGCCGGAAGGAACACTGAAGCTTTCTTT.

This clonotype has a count of ten or more. The genes are TRBV6-1 and TRBJ1-5; 11 nucleotides align to TRBD1. The V gene's germline CDR1 is MNHNS and CDR2 SASEGT. CDR3 length equals 15 residues. The V segment lost 6 bases and the J segment 7 bases; nucleotides outside the gene matches: 8. CDR3 nucleotides: TGTGCCAGCAGATATGGCGGGACAGGGGGACAGCCCCAGCATTTT. It is translated as CASRYGGTGGQPQHF.

This clonotype was seen at least ten times. The V gene is TRBV30, the J gene TRBJ2-3; D is ambiguous. CDR1 is GTSNPN and CDR2 is SVGIG in the germline V gene (reference sequence). CDR3 length equals 13 residues. The V end was cut by 0 bases, the J end by 4 bases, with 8 bases between. The CDR3 is CAWSVLLSDTQYF. In DNA, the CDR3 is TGTGCCTGGAGTGTTCTGTTGTCAGATACGCAGTATTTT.

Remarks on this clonotype: Just one base apart from a much larger clone, this may be a read error. J is TRBJ1-4 and V is TRBV6-1; TRBD1 might be the D (6 bases). The V gene's germline CDR1 is MNHNS and CDR2 SASEGT. The CDR3 totals 12 residues. The chain's CDR3 is CVSTTTGEKLFF. The CDR3 bases are TGTGTCAGCACCACCACAGGGGAAAAACTGTTTTTT.

Details on this clonotype: A much bigger clone sits one base away, suggesting this may be a read error. The chain has TRBV6-1 and TRBJ1-5; possibly TRBD1 for D (5 bases). CDR3 size: 15 residues. CDR1 and CDR2 (germline): MNHNS, SASEGT. The CDR3 region is CASSEAGLSSQPQHF. The CDR3 coding sequence is TGTGCCAGCAGTGAGGCAGGGCTTAGCAGTCAGCCCCAGCATTTT.

Concerning this clonotype itself: A far larger clone is a single base away, which makes a read error likely. This chain connects TRBV13 to TRBJ2-3, with D hard to call. Trimming pared 6 bases from V and 4 bases from J, leaving 5 bases between. CDR3 size: 11 residues. Germline loops: CDR1 PRHDT, CDR2 FYEKMQ (reference sequence). The CDR3, as DNA: TGTGCCAGCAGACAATCAGATACGCAGTATTTT. This translates into CASRQSDTQYF.

This clonotype was counted at least ten times. The J gene is TRBJ1-1, the V gene TRBV11-2; unclear D gene. The CDR3 loop spans 14 amino acids. The germline gives CDR1 SGHAT, CDR2 FQNNGV. Deletions cut 2 bases from V and 9 bases from J, with 16 bases between. CDR3: CASSLIRAGTKAFF. CDR3 DNA: TGTGCCAGCAGCTTAATTCGGGCAGGAACAAAAGCTTTCTTT.

This clonotype was seen many times. The chain couples TRBV18 to TRBJ2-1, with no clear D. V gave up 4 bases and J gave up 6 bases, with 22 bases separating them. The CDR3 sequence is 17 residues long. The germline V gene encodes CDR1 KGHSH and CDR2 LQKENI. The CDR3 nucleotides are TGTGCCAGCTCACGTATCCCCCCCAGCGCCCCGGGCAATGAGCAGTTCTTC. Residues: CASSRIPPSAPGNEQFF.

The table lists this clonotype with many counts. The chain recombines TRBV9 with TRBJ2-1, with 7 nucleotides matching TRBD2. The CDR3 consists of 15 residues. J gave up 12 bases and V 0 bases, and 12 bases lay outside the gene matches. Germline CDR1 reads SGDLS; CDR2 reads YYNGEE. This chain's CDR3 is CASSVETGGGMGQFF. The CDR3 coding sequence is TGTGCCAGCAGCGTAGAAACAGGCGGGGGAATGGGGCAGTTCTTC.

Ten or more counts support this clonotype. This chain uses TRBV7-6 with TRBJ2-5; no clear D gene. Germline V CDR1 and CDR2: SGHVS, FNYEAQ. Trimming took 4 bases from V and 3 from J, leaving 15 bases between them. This CDR3 has 15 residues. CDR3 coding DNA: TGTGCCAGCAGCTCCCCACCCAGACCTAAAGAGACCCAGTACTTC. It is translated as CASSSPPRPKETQYF.

The genes are TRBV27 and TRBJ2-7, with 8 bases matching TRBD2. V trimming: 8 bases; J trimming: 4 bases; junction bases outside the gene matches: 7. This CDR3 is 13 amino acids long. Germline lookup yields CDR1 MNHEY and CDR2 SMNVEV (reference sequence). This CDR3 is CASRGGGNYEQYF. As DNA, the CDR3 is TGTGCCAGCCGGGGGGGGGGGAATTACGAGCAGTACTTC.

Comments on this clonotype: An end of the junction does not agree with germline; a read error may underlie this. The chain employs TRBV12-3 or TRBV12-4 and TRBJ1-3; no clear D gene. This CDR3 spans 12 amino acids. CDR3 nucleotides: TGTGCCAGCAGTTTCAGTGGAAACACCGTATATTTT. Translated: CASSFSGNTVYF.